This entry describes one T cell receptor (beta chain). This sample was taken from a study of blood T cell repertoires in COVID-19. Looking at the study overall: In each case, the material was cDNA or gDNA derived from T cells, B-cell-depleted T cells, or PBMCs.

Only in-frame clones appear in the TCRdb table, and some are missing; sequencing was by immunoSEQ multiplex PCR. The sample has about 120,000 clones, 87% seen once. The CDR3 is made up of 15 amino acids. Germline V gene sequence: CDR1 SGHTS, CDR2 YDEGEE. V was pared by 4 bases and J by 3 bases, with 7 bases of the junction left unmatched. V gene TRBV5-8 combines with J gene TRBJ2-7; 10 bases match TRBD1. Input material: peripheral blood. This TCR came from a human donor in a cohort sampled during active COVID-19. As DNA, the CDR3 is TGTGCCAGCAGCCGCGGGACAGGGGCCTTCTACGAGCAGTACTTC. It translates to CASSRGTGAFYEQYF.